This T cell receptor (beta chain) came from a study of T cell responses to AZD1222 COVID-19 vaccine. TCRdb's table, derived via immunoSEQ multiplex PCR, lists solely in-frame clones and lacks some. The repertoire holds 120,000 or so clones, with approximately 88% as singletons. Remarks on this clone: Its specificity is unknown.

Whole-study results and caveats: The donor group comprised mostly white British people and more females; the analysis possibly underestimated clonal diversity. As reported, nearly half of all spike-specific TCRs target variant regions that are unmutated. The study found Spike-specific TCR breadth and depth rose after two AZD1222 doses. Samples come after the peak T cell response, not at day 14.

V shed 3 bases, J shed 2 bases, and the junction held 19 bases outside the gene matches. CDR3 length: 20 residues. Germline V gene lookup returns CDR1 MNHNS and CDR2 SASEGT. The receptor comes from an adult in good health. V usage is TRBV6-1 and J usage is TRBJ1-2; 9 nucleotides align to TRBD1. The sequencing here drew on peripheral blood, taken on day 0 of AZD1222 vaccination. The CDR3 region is CASSDPLRHAGTGRNYGYTF. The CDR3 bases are TGTGCCAGCAGTGATCCTCTTAGGCATGCCGGGACAGGGAGAAACTATGGCTACACCTTC.